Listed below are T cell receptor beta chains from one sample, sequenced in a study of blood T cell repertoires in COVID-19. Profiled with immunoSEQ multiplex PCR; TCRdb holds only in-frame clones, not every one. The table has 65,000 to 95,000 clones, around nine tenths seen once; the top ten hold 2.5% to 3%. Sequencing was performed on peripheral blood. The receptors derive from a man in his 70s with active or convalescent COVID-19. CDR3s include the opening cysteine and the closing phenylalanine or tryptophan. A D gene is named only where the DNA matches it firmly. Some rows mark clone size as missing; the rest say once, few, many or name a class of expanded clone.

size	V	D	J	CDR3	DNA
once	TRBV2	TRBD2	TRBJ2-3	CASRVPGGDTQYF	TGTGCCAGCAGAGTTCCGGGGGGGGATACGCAGTATTTT
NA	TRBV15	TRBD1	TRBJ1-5	CATSNYRGQPQHF	TGTGCCACCAGCAATTACAGGGGACAGCCCCAGCATTTT
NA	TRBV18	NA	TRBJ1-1	CASSRLIQGNTEAFF	TGTGCCAGCTCAAGACTAATACAGGGGAACACTGAAGCTTTCTTT
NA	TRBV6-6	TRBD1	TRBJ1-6	CASSYGTGANSPLHF	TGTGCCAGCAGTTACGGGACAGGGGCTAATTCACCCCTCCACTTT
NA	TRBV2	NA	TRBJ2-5	CASQRDTQETQYF	TGTGCCAGCCAACGGGACACCCAAGAGACCCAGTACTTC
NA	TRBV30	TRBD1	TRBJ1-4	CAWSVPLLGQGVLEKLFF	TGTGCCTGGAGTGTACCCCTCCTCGGACAGGGTGTGCTGGAAAAACTGTTTTTT
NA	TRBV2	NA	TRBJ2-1	CASSVGIFNEQFF	TGTGCCAGCAGTGTCGGGATTTTCAATGAGCAGTTCTTC
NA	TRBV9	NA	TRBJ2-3	CASSVAGVTTDTQYF	TGTGCCAGCAGCGTAGCGGGAGTAACCACAGATACGCAGTATTTT
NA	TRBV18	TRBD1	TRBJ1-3	CASSPRTGRGLAAGNTIYF	TGTGCCAGCTCACCAAGGACAGGGAGAGGTCTGGCGGCTGGAAACACCATATATTTT
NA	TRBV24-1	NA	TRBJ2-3	CATSESRTDTQYF	TGTGCCACCAGTGAAAGCCGCACAGATACGCAGTATTTT
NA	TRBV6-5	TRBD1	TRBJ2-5	CASSSTGSRGQETQYF	TGTGCCAGCAGTTCAACAGGGTCCAGGGGGCAAGAGACCCAGTACTTC
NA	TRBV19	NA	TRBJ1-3	CASSNTGLQGNTIYF	TGTGCCAGTAGTAATACAGGTTTGCAGGGAAACACCATATATTTT
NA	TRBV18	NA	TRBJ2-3	CASSPGGQGADTQYF	TGTGCCAGCTCCCCCGGTGGACAAGGGGCAGATACGCAGTATTTT
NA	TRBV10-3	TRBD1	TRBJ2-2	CATQPTGGSNTGELFF	TGTGCCACCCAGCCTACAGGGGGCTCGAACACCGGGGAGCTGTTTTTT
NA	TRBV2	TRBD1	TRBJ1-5	CASSLGQGIQPQHF	TGTGCCAGCAGCCTGGGACAGGGGATTCAGCCCCAGCATTTT
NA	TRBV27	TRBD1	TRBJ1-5	CASSYRGDQPQHF	TGTGCCAGCAGCTACAGGGGCGATCAGCCCCAGCATTTT
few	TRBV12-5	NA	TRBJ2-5	CASGLSPVETQYF	TGTGCTAGTGGTTTGTCCCCCGTGGAGACCCAGTACTTC
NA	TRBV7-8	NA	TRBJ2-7	CASSQTGSLYEQYF	TGTGCCAGCAGCCAAACCGGGAGTCTCTACGAGCAGTACTTC
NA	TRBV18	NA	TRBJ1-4	CASSPYMTTNEKLFF	TGTGCCAGCTCACCATACATGACAACTAATGAAAAACTGTTTTTT
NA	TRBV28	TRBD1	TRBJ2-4	CASSSRGQGKNIQYF	TGTGCCAGCAGTTCCAGGGGACAGGGAAAAAACATTCAGTACTTC
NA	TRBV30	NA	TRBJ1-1	CAWSRRLSDQHTEAFF	TGTGCCTGGAGTCGGAGGTTGTCAGATCAACACACTGAAGCTTTCTTT
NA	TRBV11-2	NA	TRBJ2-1	CASSQGGRSANEQFF	TGTGCCAGCAGCCAGGGTGGCAGGTCTGCCAATGAGCAGTTCTTC
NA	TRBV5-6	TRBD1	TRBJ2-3	CASSLVGQGETDTQYF	TGTGCCAGCAGCTTGGTGGGACAGGGGGAAACAGATACGCAGTATTTT
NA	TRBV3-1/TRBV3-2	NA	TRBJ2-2	CASSPRWQLNTGELFF	TGTGCCAGCAGCCCCCGTTGGCAACTAAACACCGGGGAGCTGTTTTTT
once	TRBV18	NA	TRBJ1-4	CASSPRQEAKLFF	TGTGCCAGCTCACCACGACAGGAGGCAAAACTGTTTTTT
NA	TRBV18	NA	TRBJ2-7	CASSLDSGSYEQYF	TGTGCCAGCTCACTGGATAGCGGCTCCTACGAGCAGTACTTC
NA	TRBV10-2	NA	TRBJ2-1	CASSALAEALYNEQFF	TGCGCCAGCAGCGCCTTGGCGGAGGCCCTTTACAATGAGCAGTTCTTC
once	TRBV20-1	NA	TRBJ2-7	CSARGPLEQYF	TGCAGTGCTAGAGGTCCACTCGAGCAGTACTTC